What follows describes a single T cell receptor (beta chain). The sample is drawn from a study of control samples from healthy donors and cancer patients. TCRdb keeps only in-frame clones here, not all; method: immunoSEQ multiplex PCR. The data show about 28,000 clones, 90% to 95% seen once. This CDR3 spans 17 amino acids. The germline V gene has CDR1 MGHRA and CDR2 YSYEKL. Losses at the gene ends were 5 bases for V and 0 bases for J; bases not matched to a gene: 7. The chain uses TRBV4-1 and TRBJ2-2, with TRBD2 matching over 9 bases. Specimen: PBMCs. The clonotype was recovered from a man in his fifties with lung cancer. The CDR3 nucleotides read TGCGCCAGCAGCTCGGCCAGCGGGGGGCCGAACACCGGGGAGCTGTTTTTT. Translated: CASSSASGGPNTGELFF.